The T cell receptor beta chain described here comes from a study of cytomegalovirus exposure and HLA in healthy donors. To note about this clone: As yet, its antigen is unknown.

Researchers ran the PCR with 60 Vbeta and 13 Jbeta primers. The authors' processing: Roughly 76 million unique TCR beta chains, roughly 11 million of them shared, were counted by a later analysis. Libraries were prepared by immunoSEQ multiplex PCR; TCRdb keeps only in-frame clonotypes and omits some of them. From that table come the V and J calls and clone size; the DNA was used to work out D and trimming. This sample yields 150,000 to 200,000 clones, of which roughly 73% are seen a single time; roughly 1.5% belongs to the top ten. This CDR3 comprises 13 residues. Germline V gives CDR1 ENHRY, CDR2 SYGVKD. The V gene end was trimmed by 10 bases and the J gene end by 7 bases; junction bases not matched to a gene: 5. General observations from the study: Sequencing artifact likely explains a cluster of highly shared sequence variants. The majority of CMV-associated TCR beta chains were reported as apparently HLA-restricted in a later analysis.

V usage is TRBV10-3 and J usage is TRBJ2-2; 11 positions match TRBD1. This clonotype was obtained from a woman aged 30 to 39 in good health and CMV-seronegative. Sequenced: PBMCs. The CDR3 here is CATRTGGDGELFF. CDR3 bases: TGTGCCACCCGGACAGGGGGCGACGGGGAGCTGTTTTTT.